This entry is about one T cell receptor beta chain. Its specificity is not known. These data come from a study of human T cells and chemical hapten exposure. Sample time point: patch test 2, 6 weeks after DPC sensitization. Treatment specified: therapeutic diphenylcyclopropenone sensitization with weekly scalp DPC. Blood collection happened ahead of applying each patch test. Original handling: The number of TCRs in each sample had a median of approximately 95,000 and spanned 23,224 to 690,600. In TCRdb, the RACE reads were re-called with MiXCR into one record per CDR3 protein. Here the V and J calls rest on TCRdb's processing, not on the authors' analysis. Seen here are around 360,000 distinct CDR3 sequences, around 6% observed once, and the top ten hold approximately 5.4%. Study findings and constraints: Patch test score was positively correlated with the counts of PT1 expanded TCRs. TCRs whose frequency exceeded 1 in 1000 remained the same following DPC sensitization.

The length of the CDR3 is 16 residues. Germline CDR1 is LGHNA and CDR2 is YNFKEQ. V gave up 3 bases and J gave up 2 bases; unmatched junction bases: 7. The rearrangement links TRBV4-2 to TRBJ1-5; 7 bases agree with TRBD1. The source was whole blood, collected in connection with sensitization to the hapten diphenylcyclopropenone (DPC). The receptor's source is a woman under 30 with alopecia areata. Some clones in this sample may be carry-over from other donors' samples. CDR3: CASSQEGGSGNQPQHF. CDR3 DNA: TGTGCCAGCAGCCAGGAAGGGGGCTCAGGCAATCAGCCCCAGCATTTT.